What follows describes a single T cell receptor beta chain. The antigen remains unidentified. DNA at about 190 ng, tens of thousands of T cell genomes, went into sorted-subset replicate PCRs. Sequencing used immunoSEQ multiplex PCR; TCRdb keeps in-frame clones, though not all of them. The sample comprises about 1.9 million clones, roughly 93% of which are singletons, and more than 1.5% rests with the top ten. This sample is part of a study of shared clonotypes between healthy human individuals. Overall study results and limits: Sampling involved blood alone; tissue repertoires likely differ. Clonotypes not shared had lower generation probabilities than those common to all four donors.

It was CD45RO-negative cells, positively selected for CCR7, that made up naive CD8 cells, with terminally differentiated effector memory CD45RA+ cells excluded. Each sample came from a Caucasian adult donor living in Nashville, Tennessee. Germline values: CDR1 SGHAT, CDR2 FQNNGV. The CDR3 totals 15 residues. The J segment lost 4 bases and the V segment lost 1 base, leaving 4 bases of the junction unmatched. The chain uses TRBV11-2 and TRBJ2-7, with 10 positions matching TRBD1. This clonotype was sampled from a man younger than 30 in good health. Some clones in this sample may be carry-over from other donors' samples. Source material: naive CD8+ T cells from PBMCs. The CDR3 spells CASSLGDRGVYEQYF. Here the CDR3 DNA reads TGTGCCAGCAGCTTAGGGGACAGGGGTGTTTACGAGCAGTACTTC. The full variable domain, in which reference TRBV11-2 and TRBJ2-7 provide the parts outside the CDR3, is EAGVAQSPRYKIIEKRQSVAFWCNPISGHATLYWYQQILGQGPKLLIQFQNNGVVDDSQLPKDRFSAERLKGVDSTLKIQPAKLEDSAVYLCASSLGDRGVYEQYFGPGTRLTVT.